This T cell receptor beta chain emerged from a study of early T cells in non-severe SARS-CoV-2 infection (dated by TCRdb to the early 2020s). Looking at the study overall: Because TCR sequencing was done on bulk RNA from unsorted whole blood, the alpha and beta chains could not be paired.

This was a case-control study nested in a cohort of healthcare workers in London, UK, who had nasopharyngeal swab PCR tests and blood samples taken every week. Healthcare workers were recruited during the week of the UK lockdown, between 23 and 31 March 2020, and followed weekly for up to about 15 weeks. Based on the germline V gene, the CDR1 and CDR2 sequences are SQVTM and ANQGSEA. Here V drops 5 bases and J drops 9 bases, and the junction holds 8 bases not matched to any gene. Its CDR3 holds 14 amino acids, cysteine through phenylalanine. Only the CDR3 part of the read is kept: 42 bases, read in frame from the first base. The library was made by 5' RACE. The listed sequencing device is NextSeq 500. Unique molecular identifiers were attached to individual cDNA molecules in the TCR library protocol so that sequencing error and PCR bias could be corrected. Sequencing covered both TCR alpha and beta chains, and within each sample the abundances of alpha and beta sequences were tightly co-correlated. The authors' analysis ran thus. Decombinator V4 was used to annotate TCR sequences for V gene, J gene and CDR3. Expanded TCRs were defined as changing significantly between any two time points under a Poisson model with p below 0.0001. TCR abundances were normalised to the total number of TCRs sequenced per sample and were expressed as counts per million. TRAV1-2 paired with TRAJ12, TRAJ20 or TRAJ33 defined MAIT TCRs, while TRAV10 paired with TRAJ18 defined iNKT TCRs. A search of VDJdb, accessed on 1 November 2021, was run for TCRs annotated to CMV, EBV and SARS-CoV-2, with TCRs annotated for multiple antigens excluded. The public sequencing data were trimmed at Q25 with fastp and processed into clonotypes with MiXCR by TCRdb, which kept only in-frame beta chains. Identical CDR3 proteins give one entry, which carries the most common genes and DNA. TCRdb's processing, not the study's, gives the V and J calls here. The sample profile shows 43,000 or so distinct CDR3 sequences; roughly 4% of them were found once. The ten largest clonotypes hold about 3% of the sample.

In this sample, this clonotype turned up many times. Which antigen it targets is not known. No base quality values were provided; no much bigger clone lies one nucleotide off. Points the paper makes about the study in general: VDJdb matching was skewed toward anti-spike CD8 responses, so virus-specific expansions were likely underestimated and private and CD4 specificities were missed.

The sequencing sample was made of whole blood. Here the chain combines TRBV29-1 and TRBJ2-1; 12 of the junction bases match TRBD2. The sequence was obtained from an adult who was a healthcare worker with PCR-confirmed SARS-CoV-2 infection or an uninfected control (not recorded which). The nucleotide sequence reads TGCAGCGTTCTCTCTAGCGGGGGGGCCGGTGAGCAGTTCTTC. Translation gives CSVLSSGGAGEQFF.